This T cell receptor (beta chain) was captured by sequencing in a study of regulatory dendritic cells for organ transplantation. Overall study results and limits: Regulatory dendritic cells appeared to expand memory CD8+ clones less than mature ones. Naive T cells showed high diversity, memory cells less, memory CD8+ least. Considerable individual heterogeneity was seen in alloreactive memory CD8+ T cells.

The CDR3 runs 15 residues. With 2 bases removed from V and 8 bases from J, the gap between germline ends came to 16 bases. The germline gives CDR1 LGHNT, CDR2 FRNRAP. Libraries were prepared by immunoSEQ multiplex PCR; TCRdb keeps only in-frame clonotypes and omits some of them. Here the sample spans around 20,000 clones, just under 75% being singletons. This clone has a single count. The antigen remains unidentified. FACS sorted CD4+ or CD8+ T cells into CD45RA+ naive and CD45RO+ memory. This TCR was sampled from a human donor in good health. The gene calls are TRBV12-5 and TRBJ2-1, with D maybe TRBD2 (6 bases). Specimen: memory CD4+ T cells from blood. Subset denoted: CD45RO+ memory T cells. CDR3 sequence reads: CASGLWRGTGDEQFF. The DNA for the CDR3 is TGTGCTAGTGGTTTGTGGCGGGGAACTGGCGATGAGCAGTTCTTC.